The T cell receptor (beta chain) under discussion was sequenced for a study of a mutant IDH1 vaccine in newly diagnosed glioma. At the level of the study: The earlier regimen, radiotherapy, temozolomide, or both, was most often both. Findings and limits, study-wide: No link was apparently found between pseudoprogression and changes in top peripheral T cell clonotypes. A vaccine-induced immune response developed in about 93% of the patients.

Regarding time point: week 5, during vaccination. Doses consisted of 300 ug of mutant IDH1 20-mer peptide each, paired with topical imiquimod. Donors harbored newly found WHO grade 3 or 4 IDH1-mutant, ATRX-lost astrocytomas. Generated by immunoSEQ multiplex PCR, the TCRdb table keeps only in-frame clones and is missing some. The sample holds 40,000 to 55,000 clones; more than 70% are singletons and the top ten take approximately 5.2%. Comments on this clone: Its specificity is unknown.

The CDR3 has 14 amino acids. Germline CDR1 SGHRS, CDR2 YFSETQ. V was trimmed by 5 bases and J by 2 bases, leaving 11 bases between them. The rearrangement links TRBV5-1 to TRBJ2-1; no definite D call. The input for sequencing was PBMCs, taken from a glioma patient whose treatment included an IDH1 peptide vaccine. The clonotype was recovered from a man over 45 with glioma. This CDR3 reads CASSARNTYNEQFF. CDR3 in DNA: TGCGCCAGCAGTGCACGGAACACCTACAATGAGCAGTTCTTC. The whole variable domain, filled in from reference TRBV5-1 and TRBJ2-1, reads KAGVTQTPRYLIKTRGQQVTLSCSPISGHRSVSWYQQTPGQGLQFLFEYFSETQRNKGNFPGRFSGRQFSNSRSEMNVSTLELGDSALYLCASSARNTYNEQFFGPGTRLTVL.